This T cell receptor (beta chain) was profiled in a study of cytomegalovirus exposure and HLA in healthy donors. In regard to this clone: Its matching antigen is unknown.

Germline-derived CDR1 and CDR2 are SGDLS and YYNGEE. The V and J ends lost 5 bases and 2 bases respectively, with 15 bases between them. This CDR3 is built from 15 residues. The PCR made use of 60 Vbeta and 13 Jbeta primers. The protocol was immunoSEQ multiplex PCR, while the TCRdb copy is restricted to in-frame clones and leaves out a portion. The table records 180,000 or so clones, 75% of them present only once. Donors were nominally healthy when sampled, though unrecorded immune exposures were likely. Study-level results: Earlier analysis looked at TCR beta V segments, and most were productive about 90% or about 30% of the time. Researchers reported in a later analysis that common viral pathogens appeared linked to several top clusters.

The chain employs TRBV9 and TRBJ2-3, with a weak D call TRBD2 (6 bases). The sequenced material came from PBMCs. This TCR was recovered from a middle-aged woman in good health and CMV-seropositive. The DNA for the CDR3 is TGTGCCAGCAGAAGACGGGACTTCCCCACAGATACGCAGTATTTT. Translation gives CASRRRDFPTDTQYF. Full variable domain (outside the CDR3, taken from reference TRBV9 and TRBJ2-3): DSGVTQTPKHLITATGQRVTLRCSPRSGDLSVYWYQQSLDQGLQFLIQYYNGEERAKGNILERFSAQQFPDLHSELNLSSLELGDSALYFCASRRRDFPTDTQYFGPGTRLTVL.